One and the same sample provided the 13 T cell receptor beta chains below, sequenced in a study of blood T cell repertoires in COVID-19. TCRdb's copy holds only in-frame clones and misses some; the assay was immunoSEQ multiplex PCR. Among about 260,000 clones listed, more than 75% were seen once. Material: peripheral blood. These receptors originate from a man between 40 and 49 years old who had recovered from COVID-19.

J is TRBJ2-5 and V is TRBV15, with D perhaps TRBD1 (5 bases). Per germline, CDR1 LNHNV and CDR2 YYDKDF (reference sequence). The CDR3 is 15 residues long. Trimming pared 3 bases from V and 4 bases from J, leaving 15 bases between. The CDR3: CATSSRVRTTETQYF. CDR3 nucleotides: TGTGCCACCAGCAGCCGGGTCAGGACAACAGAGACCCAGTACTTC.

Remarks on this clone: The sample has other DNA sequences that encode this CDR3 too. V gene TRBV7-2 combines with J gene TRBJ2-5; 12 bases are a match to TRBD2. The germline gives CDR1 SGHTA, CDR2 FQGNSA. The V and J ends lost 5 bases and 4 bases, in that order; junction bases with no gene match: 5. This CDR3 is built from 15 residues. The CDR3 DNA reads as TGTGCCAGCAGCCCTCAACTAGCGGGGGGAGAGACCCAGTACTTC. Amino acids: CASSPQLAGGETQYF.

The chain uses TRBV7-2 and TRBJ1-1, with 7 bases fitting TRBD1. Looked up from germline, CDR1 is SGHTA and CDR2 is FQGNSA. V was clipped by 5 bases and J by 3 bases; unmatched bases: 6. The CDR3 spans 14 residues. The CDR3 reads CASSPGQFDTEAFF. In DNA form, the CDR3 reads TGTGCCAGCAGCCCGGGACAGTTCGACACTGAAGCTTTCTTT.

The V and J genes are TRBV12-5 and TRBJ1-2; weak D call: TRBD1 (6 bases). V lost 0 bases, J lost 10 bases, and 15 bases lay in between. CDR1 LGHNT and CDR2 FRNRAP come from the germline V gene. The CDR3 spans 14 residues. For the CDR3, the DNA is TGTGCTAGTGGTTTGGTAGGTCCAGGGGCTCACTACACCTTC. It specifies CASGLVGPGAHYTF.

V is TRBV7-9 and J is TRBJ2-3, with D maybe TRBD2 (5 bases). V was cut by 5 bases and J by 0 bases, with 12 bases left in between. CDR3 length: 15 amino acids. The germline V gene has CDR1 SEHNR and CDR2 FQNEAQ (reference sequence). The CDR3 loop is CASSPVRASTDTQYF. DNA for the CDR3: TGTGCCAGCAGCCCAGTGCGGGCTAGCACAGATACGCAGTATTTT.

The chain is built from TRBV15 and TRBJ2-1; 9 bases agree with TRBD1. Germline values: CDR1 LNHNV, CDR2 YYDKDF (reference sequence). The CDR3 spans 15 residues. V lost 0 bases, J lost 7 bases, and 4 bases stayed unmatched. CDR3 coding DNA: TGTGCCACCAGCAGAGAACAGGGGGCAAGAAATGAGCAGTTCTTC. Protein product: CATSREQGARNEQFF.

The chain recombines TRBV18 with TRBJ2-7; no definite D call. The CDR3 length is 14 residues. CDR1 KGHSH and CDR2 LQKENI come from the germline V gene. V was clipped by 4 bases and J by 3 bases, with 13 bases between them. CDR3 protein: CASSLQQFSYEQYF. DNA of the CDR3: TGTGCCAGCTCACTACAACAGTTTAGCTACGAGCAGTACTTC.

The chain carries TRBV29-1 and TRBJ2-5, with 11 bases identical to TRBD2. Trimming took 4 bases from V and 6 from J; bases not matched to a gene: 7. This CDR3 region has 14 residues. Germline V gene data show CDR1 as SQVTM and CDR2 as ANQGSEA. The CDR3, as DNA: TGCAGCGTTGGGGGTAGCGGGAGGGTTCAGACCCAGTACTTC. Its translation is CSVGGSGRVQTQYF. Full variable domain (remainder filled in from reference TRBV29-1 and TRBJ2-5): SAVISQKPSRDICQRGTSLTIQCQVDSQVTMMFWYRQQPGQSLTLIATANQGSEATYESGFVIDKFPISRPNLTFSTLTVSNMSPEDSSIYLCSVGGSGRVQTQYFGPGTRLLVL.

This clone was observed a handful of times. The chain uses TRBV7-2 and TRBJ2-7, with 10 bases fitting TRBD1. The germline CDR1 and CDR2 sequences are SGHTA and FQGNSA. After removal of 3 bases from V and 7 bases from J, the junction contained 3 bases not matched to a gene. The CDR3 totals 13 residues. DNA for the CDR3: TGTGCCAGCAGCTTCGGACAGGGGGATGAGCAGTACTTC. Encoded protein: CASSFGQGDEQYF.

The chain employs TRBV19 and TRBJ2-3; D unresolved. The germline V gene encodes CDR1 LNHDA and CDR2 SQIVND (reference sequence). V was cut by 5 bases and J by 0 bases, with 12 bases left in between. This CDR3 comprises 15 residues. CDR3 DNA sequence: TGTGCCAGTAGTGTTCAACGAACTAGCACAGATACGCAGTATTTT. As protein: CASSVQRTSTDTQYF.

In DNA, the CDR3 is TGTGCCAGCAGCGGCCTCACCCATTCACCCCTCCACTTT. Protein: CASSGLTHSPLHF. The chain employs TRBV7-6 and TRBJ1-6, with D hard to call. The CDR3 consists of 13 residues. Per germline, CDR1 SGHVS and CDR2 FNYEAQ. V was pared by 5 bases and J by 8 bases, with 10 bases between. Based on the CDR3 plus reference TRBV7-6 and TRBJ1-6, the full variable domain is GAGVSQSPRYKVTKRGQDVALRCDPISGHVSLYWYRQALGQGPEFLTYFNYEAQQDKSGLPNDRFSAERPEGSISTLTIQRTEQRDSAMYRCASSGLTHSPLHFGNGTRLTVT.

The rearrangement uses TRBV5-1 and TRBJ2-1; possible D gene TRBD2, 6 bases. V lost 0 bases and J lost 5, with 18 bases in between. The CDR3 has 17 amino acids. Per germline, CDR1 SGHRS and CDR2 YFSETQ. The CDR3 nucleotides are TGCGCCAGCAGCTTGGTGGAACGGGGCGGGGTCCACAATGAGCAGTTCTTC. Translating gives CASSLVERGGVHNEQFF.

V and J are TRBV29-1 and TRBJ2-2, with D hard to call. Germline CDR1 is SQVTM and CDR2 is ANQGSEA. V dropped 4 bases and J dropped 5 bases, with 14 bases sitting between them. CDR3 length: 14 residues. CDR3 loop: CSVVNSIGTGELFF. Written as DNA, the CDR3 is TGCAGCGTTGTTAACAGCATTGGGACCGGGGAGCTGTTTTTT.